This T cell receptor beta chain stems from a study of cytomegalovirus exposure and HLA in healthy donors. Study summary: Among over 300 genotyped donors, about 83% fell in the Caucasian-associated ancestry cluster. Study conclusions and caveats: As immune exposure information, only CMV serostatus was available. Most TCR sequences were rare, but some public TCRs occurred in many donors. One variant, a missense change in DCLRE1C, was linked in a later analysis to TCR beta V- and J-gene trimming.

Amplification used 60 Vbeta primers and 13 Jbeta primers. This table comes from immunoSEQ multiplex PCR, and its TCRdb copy is limited to in-frame clones, with some not included. The sample has about 120,000 clones, about 68% seen once; the top ten hold 4%. Germline V gene sequence: CDR1 MNHNS, CDR2 SASEGT. The CDR3 length is 18 residues. V shed 3 bases, J shed 2 bases, and the junction held 9 bases outside the gene matches. A note on this clone: Its specificity is not known.

The gene calls are TRBV6-1 and TRBJ2-2; TRBD1 agrees at 10 bases. Sequenced: PBMCs. This clonotype was sampled from a man aged 40-50 years in good health and CMV-seropositive. As DNA, the CDR3 is TGTGCCAGCAGTGAGGTATCGGACAGGGGGAGCAACACCGGGGAGCTGTTTTTT. This encodes CASSEVSDRGSNTGELFF.